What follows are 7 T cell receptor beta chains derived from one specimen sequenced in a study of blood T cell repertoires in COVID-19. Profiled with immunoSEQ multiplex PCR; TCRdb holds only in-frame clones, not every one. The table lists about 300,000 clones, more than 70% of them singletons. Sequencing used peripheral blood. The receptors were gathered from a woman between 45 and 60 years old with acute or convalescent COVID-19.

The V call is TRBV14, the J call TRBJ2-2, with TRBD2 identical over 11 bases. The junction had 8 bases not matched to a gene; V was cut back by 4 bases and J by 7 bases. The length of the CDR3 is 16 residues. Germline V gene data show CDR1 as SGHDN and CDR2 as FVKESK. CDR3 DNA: TGTGCCAGCAGCCTAACTAGCGGGAGCTTGAGCGGGGAGCTGTTTTTT. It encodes CASSLTSGSLSGELFF.

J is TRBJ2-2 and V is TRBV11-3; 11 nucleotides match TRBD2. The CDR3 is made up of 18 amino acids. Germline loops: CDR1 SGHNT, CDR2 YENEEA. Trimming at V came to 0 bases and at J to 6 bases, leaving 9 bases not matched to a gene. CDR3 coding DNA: TGTGCCAGCAGCTTAGATCTAAGACTAGCGGGAAGGGCCGGGGAGCTGTTTTTT. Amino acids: CASSLDLRLAGRAGELFF. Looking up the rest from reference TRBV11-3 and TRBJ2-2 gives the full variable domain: EAGVVQSPRYKIIEKKQPVAFWCNPISGHNTLYWYLQNLGQGPELLIRYENEEAVDDSQLPKDRFSAERLKGVDSTLKIQPAELGDSAVYLCASSLDLRLAGRAGELFFGEGSRLTVL.

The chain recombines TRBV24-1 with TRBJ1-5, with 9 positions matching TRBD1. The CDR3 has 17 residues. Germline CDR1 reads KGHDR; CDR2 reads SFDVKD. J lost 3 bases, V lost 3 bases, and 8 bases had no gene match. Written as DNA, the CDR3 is TGTGCCACCAGTGATGGACAGGGGAGACAGAACAATCAGCCCCAGCATTTT. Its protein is CATSDGQGRQNNQPQHF.

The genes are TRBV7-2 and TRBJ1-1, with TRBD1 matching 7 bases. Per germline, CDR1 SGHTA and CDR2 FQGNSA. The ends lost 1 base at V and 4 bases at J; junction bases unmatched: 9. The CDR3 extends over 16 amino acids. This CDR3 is CASSLEPGGRGTEAFF. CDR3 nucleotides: TGTGCCAGCAGCTTAGAGCCAGGGGGAAGGGGCACTGAAGCTTTCTTT.

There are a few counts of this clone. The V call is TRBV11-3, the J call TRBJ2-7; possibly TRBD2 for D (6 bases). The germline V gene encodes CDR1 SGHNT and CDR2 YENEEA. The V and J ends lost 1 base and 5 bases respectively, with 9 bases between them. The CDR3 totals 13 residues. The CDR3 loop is CASSLGGGDEQYF. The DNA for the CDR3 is TGTGCCAGCAGCTTAGGCGGAGGGGACGAGCAGTACTTC.

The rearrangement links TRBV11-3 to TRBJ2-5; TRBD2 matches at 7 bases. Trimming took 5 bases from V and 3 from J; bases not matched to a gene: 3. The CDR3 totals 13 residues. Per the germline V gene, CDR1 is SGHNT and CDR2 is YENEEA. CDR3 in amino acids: CASSLGRKETQYF. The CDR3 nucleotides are TGTGCCAGCAGCCTCGGGAGGAAAGAGACCCAGTACTTC.

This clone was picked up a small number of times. CDR3 nucleotide sequence: TGTGCCAGCTCACCACTCCGAGAAAACACTGAAGCTTTCTTT. Translation: CASSPLRENTEAFF. The chain joins TRBV18 to TRBJ1-1; D is uncertain. Trimming stripped 1 base from V and 2 bases from J, with 8 bases between. Germline loops: CDR1 KGHSH, CDR2 LQKENI. The CDR3 length is 14 residues.